This passage covers 28 T cell receptor beta chains from one sample sequenced in a study of early T cells in non-severe SARS-CoV-2 infection. TCRdb re-analysed the 5' RACE reads in MiXCR, keeping a single row per CDR3 protein. The data contain just under 60,000 distinct CDR3 sequences, 7% to 8% of them singletons. Sequences were obtained from whole blood. The source of these receptors is an adult who was a healthcare worker with PCR-confirmed SARS-CoV-2 infection or an uninfected control (not recorded which).

This clonotype occurred many times. J is TRBJ2-3 and V is TRBV5-1; the D gene is possibly TRBD2 (6 bases). CDR1 SGHRS and CDR2 YFSETQ come from the germline V gene. V was trimmed by 0 bases and J by 0 bases, leaving 11 bases between them. The CDR3 has 16 amino acids. The CDR3 bases are TGCGCCAGCAGCTTGGGCCTAGCGCCAAGCACAGATACGCAGTATTTT. It encodes CASSLGLAPSTDTQYF.

There are many counts of this clonotype. The chain uses TRBV7-8 and TRBJ2-5, with D possibly TRBD1 on 5 matching bases. The CDR3 spans 17 residues. Between the trimmed V and J ends, which lost 0 bases and 1 base, there was a span of 15 bases. Germline V gene data show CDR1 as SGHVS and CDR2 as FQNEAQ. The CDR3 region has the DNA TGTGCCAGCAGCTTAGCGGGGCAGGGTGGGGTCCAAGAGACCCAGTACTTC. This translates into CASSLAGQGGVQETQYF. The whole variable domain, remainder taken from reference TRBV7-8 and TRBJ2-5, is GAGVSQSPRYKVAKRGQDVALRCDPISGHVSLFWYQQALGQGPEFLTYFQNEAQLDKSGLPSDRFFAERPEGSVSTLKIQRTQQEDSAVYLCASSLAGQGGVQETQYFGPGTRLLVL.

This clonotype was observed at least ten times. Sequence at one end of the junction differs from germline and may be a read error. The chain is built from TRBV12-3 or TRBV12-4 and TRBJ2-4, with no clear D. The CDR3 consists of 12 residues. The CDR3 nucleotides are TGTGCCAGCAGTCTAGCCAAAAACATTCAGTACTTC. It codes for CASSLAKNIQYF.

The table lists this clonotype with many counts. The chain uses TRBV7-2 and TRBJ2-1, with D uncertain. CDR3 size: 11 residues. CDR1 and CDR2 from the germline V gene are SGHTA and FQGNSA. Deletions cut 6 bases from V and 10 bases from J, with 10 bases between. CDR3 protein: CASSPGREQFF. The DNA of the CDR3 is TGTGCCAGCAGTCCCGGACGGGAGCAGTTCTTC.

The table lists this clonotype with many counts. The CDR3 nucleotides read TGCAGCGTGCCTAGCGGACCTAGCACAGATACGCAGTATTTT. Translating it yields CSVPSGPSTDTQYF. The V call is TRBV29-1, the J call TRBJ2-3; 7 nucleotides agree with TRBD2. This CDR3 is 14 amino acids long. The junction had 6 bases not matched to a gene; V was cut back by 6 bases and J by 0 bases. The germline CDR1 and CDR2 sequences are SQVTM and ANQGSEA.

Note on this clonotype: A much larger clone is a single base away; this may be a read error. The gene calls are TRBV2 and TRBJ2-7; the D is unclear. The CDR3 spans 13 residues. Germline CDR1 is SNHLY and CDR2 is FYNNEI. The CDR3 DNA reads TGTTCCAGCATCTCAAAGCACTCCTACGAGCAGTACTTC. Translating it yields CSSISKHSYEQYF.

The gene calls are TRBV20-1 and TRBJ2-7; TRBD1 or TRBD2 may be the D gene (5 bases each). Trimming removed 3 bases from V and 2 bases from J, with 20 bases in between. This CDR3 is 16 amino acids long. The germline gives CDR1 DFQATT, CDR2 SNEGSKA (reference sequence). The CDR3 loop reads CSASLPLGRSPYEQYF. For the CDR3, the DNA is TGCAGTGCTAGCCTCCCCCTGGGACGTTCCCCCTACGAGCAGTACTTC.

This clonotype was counted many times. This chain joins TRBV5-6 and TRBJ2-4; 8 nucleotides match TRBD1. CDR3 length: 15 residues. V gave up 4 bases and J gave up 0 bases; unmatched junction bases: 3. CDR1 and CDR2 (germline): SGHDT, YYEEEE. The CDR3, as DNA: TGTGCCAGCAGCCGGGACAGGTTAGCCAAAAACATTCAGTACTTC. Translation gives CASSRDRLAKNIQYF.

This clonotype was detected a few times. The rearrangement joins TRBV5-1 to TRBJ1-1, with D unclear. V lost 1 base to trimming and J lost 2 bases, with 9 bases between them. The CDR3 has 14 residues. CDR1 is SGHRS, CDR2 YFSETQ, per germline. CDR3 protein: CASSLSPPNTEAFF. The CDR3 bases are TGCGCCAGCAGCTTGTCTCCCCCTAACACTGAAGCTTTCTTT.

This clonotype was recorded many times. This chain links TRBV19 with TRBJ2-3; no clear D gene. The CDR3 extends over 13 amino acids. V dropped 9 bases and J dropped 3 bases, with 13 bases sitting between them. Germline loops: CDR1 LNHDA, CDR2 SQIVND (reference sequence). The CDR3: CASALIGTDTQYF. CDR3 coding DNA: TGTGCCAGCGCTCTGATTGGTACAGATACGCAGTATTTT.

The genes are TRBV19 and TRBJ2-3, with D perhaps assigned TRBD1 or TRBD2 (5 bases each). This CDR3 is built from 14 residues. Per germline, CDR1 LNHDA and CDR2 SQIVND (reference sequence). Between the trimmed V and J ends, which lost 1 base and 6 bases, there was a span of 11 bases. CDR3: CASSIAGWGDTQYF. The CDR3 DNA reads as TGTGCCAGTAGTATAGCCGGCTGGGGGGATACGCAGTATTTT.

The chain couples TRBV5-1 to TRBJ2-3; 9 positions match TRBD2. Germline lookup yields CDR1 SGHRS and CDR2 YFSETQ. J gave up 3 bases and V 4 bases, and 9 bases lay outside the gene matches. The CDR3 sequence is 16 residues long. CDR3 loop: CASSPSPSGNTDTQYF. CDR3 bases: TGCGCCAGCAGCCCCTCCCCTAGCGGGAATACAGATACGCAGTATTTT.

Ten or more counts support this clonotype. The genes are TRBV28 and TRBJ2-7, with 7 bases matching TRBD1. Germline loops: CDR1 MDHEN, CDR2 SYDVKM. After removal of 4 bases from V and 0 bases from J, the junction contained 6 bases not matched to a gene. The CDR3 is 15 residues long. The CDR3 bases are TGTGCCAGCAGTTCACCGACAGGGTACTCCTACGAGCAGTACTTC. This sequence encodes CASSSPTGYSYEQYF.

The chain links TRBV7-9 to TRBJ2-3, with 10 nucleotides matching TRBD2. In germline, CDR1 is SEHNR, CDR2 FQNEAQ (reference sequence). Trimming took 5 bases from V and 3 from J; bases not matched to a gene: 8. CDR3 size: 16 residues. CDR3 sequence (DNA): TGTGCCAGCAGCCCGAGCGAGCGGGAGGGGACAGATACGCAGTATTTT. Protein: CASSPSEREGTDTQYF. Filled out from reference TRBV7-9 and TRBJ2-3, the complete variable domain reads DTGVSQNPRHKITKRGQNVTFRCDPISEHNRLYWYRQTLGQGPEFLTYFQNEAQLEKSRLLSDRFSAERPKGSFSTLEIQRTEQGDSAMYLCASSPSEREGTDTQYFGPGTRLTVL.

The chain combines TRBV5-1 with TRBJ1-1, with D tentatively TRBD1 (6 bases). Looked up from germline, CDR1 is SGHRS and CDR2 is YFSETQ. This CDR3 is 13 amino acids long. Trimming removed 4 bases from V and 7 bases from J, with 14 bases in between. The CDR3 region is CASSLRGGGEAFF. The CDR3 DNA reads TGCGCCAGCAGCCTCAGGGGCGGCGGTGAAGCTTTCTTT.

This clonotype was picked up a small number of times. The chain has TRBV7-6 and TRBJ2-2, with D maybe TRBD2 (6 bases). Germline V gives CDR1 SGHVS, CDR2 FNYEAQ. The CDR3 has 15 amino acids. Trimming cost V 1 base and J 5 bases, with 11 bases left between them. In nucleotides, the CDR3 is TGTGCCAGCAGCTTAGGAGACAGCGGGACCGGGGAGCTGTTTTTT. Translation gives CASSLGDSGTGELFF.

Sample share makes this clonotype medium-sized (0.01 to 0.1%). The V and J genes are TRBV30 and TRBJ2-3, with 11 positions matching TRBD2. CDR3 length equals 14 residues. The ends lost 1 base at V and 4 bases at J; junction bases unmatched: 1. The germline V gene encodes CDR1 GTSNPN and CDR2 SVGIG (reference sequence). CDR3 sequence reads: CAWSGLAGPDTQYF. The CDR3 coding sequence is TGTGCCTGGAGTGGACTAGCGGGACCAGATACGCAGTATTTT.

This clonotype has a handful of counts. The chain links TRBV6-5 to TRBJ2-7; TRBD2 agrees at 10 bases. J lost 3 bases, V lost 6 bases, and 8 bases had no gene match. Germline V lookup: CDR1 MNHEY, CDR2 SVGAGI. The CDR3 covers 15 residues. In DNA, the CDR3 is TGTGCCAGCAGCCCCACTAGCGGGGACGTCTACGAGCAGTACTTC. Its translation is CASSPTSGDVYEQYF.

The rearrangement joins TRBV5-1 to TRBJ2-5; D might be TRBD2 (6 bases). V was cut by 6 bases and J by 0 bases, with 18 bases left in between. CDR1 SGHRS and CDR2 YFSETQ come from the germline V gene. This CDR3 has 16 amino acids. Written as DNA, the CDR3 is TGCGCCAGCATAGGCGGGGTGAATCTCTACCAAGAGACCCAGTACTTC. Translation gives CASIGGVNLYQETQYF.

Many counts were recorded for this clonotype. The chain links TRBV7-6 to TRBJ2-3; D unresolved. The V gene's germline CDR1 is SGHVS and CDR2 FNYEAQ. Trimming left V 5 bases short and J 2 bases short, with 5 bases between. This CDR3 is 12 amino acids long. DNA of the CDR3: TGTGCCAGCAGCACGAACACAGATACGCAGTATTTT. Translated: CASSTNTDTQYF.

V usage is TRBV7-9 and J usage is TRBJ2-1; no definite D call. This CDR3 is 12 amino acids long. Germline V gene data show CDR1 as SEHNR and CDR2 as FQNEAQ (reference sequence). V was pared by 4 bases and J by 10 bases, with 11 bases between. CDR3 protein: CASSYNLEEQFF. The CDR3 DNA is TGTGCCAGCAGCTACAATTTAGAGGAGCAGTTCTTC.

Here the CDR3 DNA reads TGTGCCACCCACCCTGGGGGGCAGGAGACCCAGTACTTC. Protein: CATHPGGQETQYF. The gene calls are TRBV7-2 and TRBJ2-5, with D possibly called TRBD1 or TRBD2 (6 bases each). The length of the CDR3 is 13 residues. Trimming shortened V by 10 bases and J by 5 bases, and 17 bases separated the two germline ends. Per the germline V gene, CDR1 is SGHTA and CDR2 is FQGNSA.

The chain links TRBV18 to TRBJ2-7; 16 bases agree with TRBD2. Germline V gene lookup returns CDR1 KGHSH and CDR2 LQKENI. Trimming took 3 bases from V and 6 from J; bases not matched to a gene: 5. The CDR3 contains 16 residues. CDR3 sequence (DNA): TGTGCCAGCTCACCGGGACTAGCGGGAGGGCCCGTCGAGCAGTACTTC. Amino acid sequence: CASSPGLAGGPVEQYF.

In its sample, this clonotype was seen a few times. The chain uses TRBV27 and TRBJ1-1, with 8 positions matching TRBD1. The J segment lost 4 bases and the V segment lost 5 bases, leaving 9 bases of the junction unmatched. The CDR3 is made up of 15 amino acids. Germline V lookup: CDR1 MNHEY, CDR2 SMNVEV (reference sequence). CDR3 DNA sequence: TGTGCCAGCAGTAACCCTGGACAGGGACGCACTGAAGCTTTCTTT. This translates into CASSNPGQGRTEAFF.

The chain couples TRBV20-1 to TRBJ2-2; tentatively, D is TRBD1 (6 bases). Germline loops: CDR1 DFQATT, CDR2 SNEGSKA (reference sequence). The V and J ends lost 1 base and 0 bases respectively, with 9 bases between them. The CDR3 spans 15 residues. The DNA of the CDR3 is TGCAGTGCTAGAGCAGGGGTTTCGAACACCGGGGAGCTGTTTTTT. Protein product: CSARAGVSNTGELFF.

The J gene is TRBJ2-5, the V gene TRBV25-1, with TRBD1 matching over 7 bases. The trim removed 3 bases at V and 2 bases at J, leaving 9 bases unmatched. The CDR3 has 16 amino acids. The germline V gene encodes CDR1 MGHDK and CDR2 SYGVNS. The CDR3 DNA reads as TGTGCCAGCAGTGAGATAACCGGGACAGCGCAAGAGACCCAGTACTTC. It encodes CASSEITGTAQETQYF.

This clonotype was observed a few times. The V and J genes are TRBV19 and TRBJ1-2; possibly TRBD1 for D (6 bases). Trimming took 9 bases from V and 2 from J, leaving 13 bases between them. Germline V gene sequence: CDR1 LNHDA, CDR2 SQIVND (reference sequence). The CDR3 sequence is 13 residues long. The CDR3 DNA reads as TGTGCCAGCGTAGACAGGATCAACTATGGCTACACCTTC. Protein product: CASVDRINYGYTF.

The rearrangement links TRBV29-1 to TRBJ2-7, with D perhaps TRBD1 (6 bases). The CDR3 has 13 residues. CDR1 and CDR2 (germline): SQVTM, ANQGSEA. Trimming took 6 bases from V and 0 from J, leaving 12 bases between them. The CDR3 DNA is TGCAGCGTGGTCGGACAGATCTCCTACGAGCAGTACTTC. This encodes CSVVGQISYEQYF.